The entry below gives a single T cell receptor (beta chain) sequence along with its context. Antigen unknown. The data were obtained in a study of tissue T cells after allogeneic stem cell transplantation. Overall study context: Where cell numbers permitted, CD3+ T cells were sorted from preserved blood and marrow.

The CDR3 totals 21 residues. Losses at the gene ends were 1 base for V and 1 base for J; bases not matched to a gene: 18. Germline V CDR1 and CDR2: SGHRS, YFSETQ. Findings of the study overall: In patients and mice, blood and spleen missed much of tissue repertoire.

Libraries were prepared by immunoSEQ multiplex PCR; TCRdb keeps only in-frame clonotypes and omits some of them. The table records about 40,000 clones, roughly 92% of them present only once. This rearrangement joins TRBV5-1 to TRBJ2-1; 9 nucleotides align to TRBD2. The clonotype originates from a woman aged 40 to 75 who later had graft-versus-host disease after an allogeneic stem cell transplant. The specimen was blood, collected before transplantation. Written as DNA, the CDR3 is TGCGCCAGCAGCTTGCTACCCGCCCCCCTAGCGGGATTAAGATCCTACAATGAGCAGTTCTTC. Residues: CASSLLPAPLAGLRSYNEQFF.